Each of the 13 T cell receptor beta chains below was sequenced from the same sample in a study of early T cells in non-severe SARS-CoV-2 infection. In TCRdb, the 5' RACE reads were re-called with MiXCR into one record per CDR3 protein. This table holds about 42,000 distinct CDR3 sequences, approximately 7.1% found once. Material: whole blood. The receptors shown here come from an adult who was a healthcare worker with PCR-confirmed SARS-CoV-2 infection or an uninfected control (not recorded which).

V usage is TRBV7-6 and J usage is TRBJ2-5; D uncertain. This CDR3 spans 13 amino acids. Deletions cut 4 bases from V and 5 bases from J, with 11 bases between. Germline values: CDR1 SGHVS, CDR2 FNYEAQ. CDR3 sequence: CASSSTRVETQYF. The CDR3 nucleotides are TGTGCCAGCAGCTCCACTCGGGTTGAGACCCAGTACTTC.

This clonotype was seen many times. The chain is built from TRBV7-9 and TRBJ2-2; tentatively, D is TRBD2 (6 bases). Trimming took off 5 bases at V and 8 bases at J, with 9 bases between the two ends. CDR1 and CDR2 (germline): SEHNR, FQNEAQ (reference sequence). CDR3 length equals 12 residues. The CDR3 DNA is TGTGCCAGCAGCCCCGGACTAGGGGAGCTGTTTTTT. This gives the protein CASSPGLGELFF.

The CDR3 DNA reads TGCAGCGTTGTTCCAGGGTGGGACACTGAAGCTTTCTTT. Translation: CSVVPGWDTEAFF. The rearrangement uses TRBV29-1 and TRBJ1-1; tentative D call: TRBD1 (5 bases). The germline V gene encodes CDR1 SQVTM and CDR2 ANQGSEA. This CDR3 contains 13 residues. Trimming cost V 4 bases and J 3 bases, with 12 bases left between them.

This clonotype is judged medium-sized. The chain links TRBV7-6 to TRBJ2-1; 8 nucleotides match TRBD1. The germline V gene encodes CDR1 SGHVS and CDR2 FNYEAQ. Unmatched junction bases numbered 3, after V lost 4 bases and J lost 1 base. CDR3 size: 15 residues. The CDR3 region is CASSYRTGSYNEQFF. The DNA of the CDR3 is TGTGCCAGCAGCTACCGGACAGGGTCCTACAATGAGCAGTTCTTC.

This clonotype was seen repeatedly, ten times or more. V usage is TRBV6-5 and J usage is TRBJ1-1, with D tentatively TRBD1 (6 bases). V dropped 2 bases and J dropped 5 bases, with 12 bases sitting between them. The CDR3 is made up of 14 amino acids. The germline CDR1 and CDR2 sequences are MNHEY and SVGAGI. The CDR3 sequence is CASSYQGGETEAFF. CDR3 nucleotide sequence: TGTGCCAGCAGTTACCAAGGGGGGGAGACTGAAGCTTTCTTT.

The V call is TRBV6-1, the J call TRBJ2-6; no clear D gene. The V gene's germline CDR1 is MNHNS and CDR2 SASEGT. V was clipped by 1 base and J by 0 bases, with 4 bases between them. The CDR3 is 15 residues long. CDR3 sequence (DNA): TGTGCCAGCAGTGAAGACAGCTCTGGGGCCAACGTCCTGACTTTC. It yields the protein CASSEDSSGANVLTF.

This clonotype was detected many times. The CDR3 DNA follows: TGTGCCAGCAGCCCCGGGGCAGGTTATAATTCACCCCTCCACTTT. As protein: CASSPGAGYNSPLHF. The V and J genes are TRBV6-2 or TRBV6-3 and TRBJ1-6, with D possibly TRBD1 on 5 matching bases. Germline CDR1 is MNHEY and CDR2 is SVGEGT. The V end lost 6 bases, the J end lost 4 bases, and 13 bases lay between the germline ends. CDR3 length equals 15 residues.

There are many counts of this clonotype. The chain links TRBV11-2 to TRBJ1-6; possible D gene TRBD1, 5 bases. The CDR3 spans 15 residues. V lost 5 bases and J 8 bases, leaving 16 bases between the germline ends. Germline assignment: CDR1 SGHAT and CDR2 FQNNGV. CDR3 nucleotides: TGTGCCAGCAGCCGGATGGACGGACATTATTCACCCCTCCACTTT. Protein product: CASSRMDGHYSPLHF.

This clonotype was observed many times. The V and J genes are TRBV3-1 and TRBJ2-3; TRBD1 matches at 7 bases. The V gene's germline CDR1 is LGHDT and CDR2 YNNKEL (reference sequence). This CDR3 comprises 15 residues. Trimming removed 6 bases from V and 6 bases from J; junction bases left unmatched: 12. CDR3 amino acids: CASSRPGGASDTQYF. The CDR3 bases are TGTGCCAGCAGTCGCCCAGGGGGAGCGTCGGATACGCAGTATTTT.

There are a few counts of this clonotype. The genes are TRBV19 and TRBJ1-5, with no clear D. This CDR3 has 14 amino acids. Trimming shortened V by 1 base and J by 1 base, and 5 bases separated the two germline ends. Germline loops: CDR1 LNHDA, CDR2 SQIVND (reference sequence). The CDR3: CASSIGRSNQPQHF. The CDR3, as DNA: TGTGCCAGTAGTATAGGGCGGAGCAATCAGCCCCAGCATTTT.

Ten or more counts support this clonotype. This chain links TRBV18 with TRBJ2-5; D is unresolved. Trimming left V 2 bases short and J 2 bases short, with 3 bases between. This CDR3 is built from 12 residues. Germline V CDR1 and CDR2: KGHSH, LQKENI. The CDR3 DNA sequence: TGTGCCAGCTCACCATTACAAGAGACCCAGTACTTC. The encoded protein is CASSPLQETQYF.

This clonotype was detected ten times or more. This rearrangement joins TRBV19 to TRBJ2-4, with D perhaps given as TRBD1 or TRBD2 (5 bases each). In germline, CDR1 is LNHDA, CDR2 SQIVND (reference sequence). Trimming took off 3 bases at V and 0 bases at J, with 18 bases between the two ends. The CDR3 is made up of 18 amino acids. CDR3 residues: CASSIGALRILAKNIQYF. The CDR3 coding sequence is TGTGCCAGTAGTATCGGGGCCCTCAGGATTTTAGCCAAAAACATTCAGTACTTC. The variable domain in full, completed from reference TRBV19 and TRBJ2-4, reads DGGITQSPKYLFRKEGQNVTLSCEQNLNHDAMYWYRQDPGQGLRLIYYSQIVNDFQKGDIAEGYSVSREKKESFPLTVTSAQKNPTAFYLCASSIGALRILAKNIQYFGAGTRLSVL.

This clonotype was counted ten times or more. V gene TRBV20-1 combines with J gene TRBJ1-1; D is perhaps TRBD1 (5 bases). The germline gives CDR1 DFQATT, CDR2 SNEGSKA (reference sequence). This CDR3 is built from 19 residues. The V end lost 0 bases, the J end lost 1 base, and 24 bases lay between the germline ends. The CDR3 region has the DNA TGCAGTGCTAGAGACCCCCTTATCCCCAGGGCGGAGGGGAACACTGAAGCTTTCTTT. Translation: CSARDPLIPRAEGNTEAFF.